The 13 T cell receptor beta chains reported below all come from one sample, sequenced in a study of cytomegalovirus exposure and HLA in healthy donors (dated by TCRdb to about 2017). The method was the immunoSEQ multiplex PCR assay. The immuneACCESS repertoire file appears here via TCRdb, limited to in-frame rearrangements. These files lack a portion of the clones; in checked studies, under half of the deficit traces to unresolved V genes, and the cause of the others is not known. This sample is represented by roughly 220,000 clones; approximately 80% of them were singletons. Around 15% of the sample is held by the ten biggest clonotypes. Sequences were obtained from PBMCs. The receptor source for this set is a woman in her thirties in good health and CMV-seropositive.

V usage is TRBV5-1 and J usage is TRBJ2-1; a possible D gene is TRBD1 (5 bases). The CDR3 runs to 11 residues. V was trimmed by 4 bases and J by 7 bases, leaving 6 bases between them. The germline gives CDR1 SGHRS, CDR2 YFSETQ. CDR3 sequence (DNA): TGCGCCAGCAGCGCAGGGAATGAGCAGTTCTTC. Translating gives CASSAGNEQFF.

This chain links TRBV30 with TRBJ2-7; D perhaps matches TRBD1 (6 bases). The CDR3 runs 13 residues. Trimming took off 1 base at V and 3 bases at J, with 10 bases between the two ends. Germline V gene sequence: CDR1 GTSNPN, CDR2 SVGIG (reference sequence). CDR3 sequence reads: CAWSAGTFYEQYF. The CDR3 DNA sequence: TGTGCCTGGAGTGCCGGGACATTCTACGAGCAGTACTTC.

The chain is built from TRBV2 and TRBJ1-1; 9 positions match TRBD1. The CDR3 runs 14 residues. Germline CDR1 SNHLY, CDR2 FYNNEI. V shed 7 bases, J shed 2 bases, and the junction held 5 bases outside the gene matches. CDR3 loop: CASTDRGSNTEAFF. CDR3 DNA: TGTGCCAGCACAGACAGGGGGTCTAACACTGAAGCTTTCTTT.

In regard to this clone: The sample carries other DNA sequences with the same CDR3. The chain is built from TRBV29-1 and TRBJ1-2; possible D gene TRBD1, 6 bases. CDR1 is SQVTM and CDR2 is ANQGSEA in the germline V gene. The CDR3 runs 11 residues. Trimming removed 3 bases at V and 8 bases at J, with 10 bases between. In nucleotides, the CDR3 is TGCAGCGTTGAGGACAGAAGGGGCTACACCTTC. It is translated as CSVEDRRGYTF.

About this clone itself: Different DNA sequences within this sample yield the same CDR3. This chain joins TRBV5-4 and TRBJ2-5; D gene unclear. CDR1 and CDR2 from the germline V gene are SGHNT and YYREEE (reference sequence). This CDR3 comprises 12 residues. Trimming removed 0 bases at V and 5 bases at J, with 5 bases between. CDR3 amino acids: CASSLARETQYF. CDR3 coding DNA: TGTGCCAGCAGCTTGGCCAGGGAGACCCAGTACTTC.

V and J are TRBV23-1 and TRBJ1-1; D gene ambiguous. TRBV23-1 is noted as an ORF with a role that remains uncertain. The CDR3 has 15 residues. V lost 5 bases, J lost 4 bases, and 17 bases lay in between. The CDR3 bases are TGCGCCAGCAGTGAGAAAAAGACCGACCTCACTGAAGCTTTCTTT. This sequence encodes CASSEKKTDLTEAFF.

This chain connects TRBV27 to TRBJ2-1; D not resolved. The CDR3 is made up of 18 amino acids. V lost 7 bases to trimming and J lost 4 bases, with 26 bases between them. Germline loops: CDR1 MNHEY, CDR2 SMNVEV (reference sequence). For the CDR3, the DNA is TGTGCCAGCAAATCCCCCCCCCACGGAAGCTCGAGGTACAATGAGCAGTTCTTC. It is translated as CASKSPPHGSSRYNEQFF.

The rearrangement uses TRBV27 and TRBJ1-5; tentatively, D is TRBD1 (6 bases). Germline CDR1 is MNHEY and CDR2 is SMNVEV (reference sequence). The CDR3 extends over 15 amino acids. Trimming took 6 bases from V and 0 from J, leaving 12 bases between them. The CDR3 DNA is TGTGCCAGCAGGGACAGACCCCTTAGCAATCAGCCCCAGCATTTT. Translated, it gives CASRDRPLSNQPQHF.

The chain recombines TRBV27 with TRBJ2-1, with TRBD2 as a possible D gene (7 bases). Trimming left V 2 bases short and J 7 bases short, with 15 bases between. The CDR3 has 15 amino acids. Germline loops: CDR1 MNHEY, CDR2 SMNVEV (reference sequence). The CDR3 region has the DNA TGTGCCAGCAGTTTAGTCGGGAGGCAGGGGAATGAGCAGTTCTTC. Encoded protein: CASSLVGRQGNEQFF.

This sequence joins TRBV13 and TRBJ2-4; tentatively, D is TRBD1 (5 bases). Germline CDR1 is PRHDT and CDR2 is FYEKMQ (reference sequence). The CDR3 runs 13 residues. V lost 5 bases and J lost 9, with 14 bases in between. The CDR3 region has the DNA TGTGCCAGCAGCGCGACAGTGAGAGGCATTCAGTACTTC. Amino acid sequence: CASSATVRGIQYF.

This clone turned up a few times. V gene TRBV6-1 combines with J gene TRBJ2-1; 9 nucleotides agree with TRBD1. CDR3 size: 15 residues. Trimming at V came to 4 bases and at J to 7 bases, leaving 8 bases not matched to a gene. CDR1 MNHNS and CDR2 SASEGT come from the germline V gene. CDR3 DNA sequence: TGTGCCAGCAGTGGGAGGACAGGGGATAGAAATGAGCAGTTCTTC. This translates into CASSGRTGDRNEQFF.

This clone came up a few times. The rearrangement links TRBV5-1 to TRBJ2-7, with D perhaps given as TRBD1 or TRBD2 (5 bases each). V gave up 3 bases and J gave up 5 bases, with 9 bases separating them. This CDR3 is built from 12 residues. Germline V gene sequence: CDR1 SGHRS, CDR2 YFSETQ. The CDR3 nucleotides are TGCGCCAGCAGCTGGGACGGAAACGAGCAGTACTTC. This translates into CASSWDGNEQYF.

The rearrangement joins TRBV7-6 to TRBJ1-1, with D uncertain. This CDR3 comprises 13 residues. Germline V gives CDR1 SGHVS, CDR2 FNYEAQ. V shed 4 bases and J shed 4 bases, with 10 bases lying between them. CDR3 residues: CASSYPASTEAFF. In DNA, the CDR3 is TGTGCCAGCAGCTATCCGGCGAGCACTGAAGCTTTCTTT.